Sequencing of this T cell receptor (beta chain) was carried out in a study of CD8 T cells in ankylosing spondylitis. This clonotype was observed a few times. Its antigen is still unknown. Germline CDR1 and CDR2: KGHDR and SFDVKD. This CDR3 is built from 15 residues. The V gene end was trimmed by 4 bases and the J gene end by 6 bases; junction bases not matched to a gene: 11. Quantitative 5'-RACE with molecular barcodes generated TCR beta libraries. TCRdb redid the calling of the 5' RACE reads with MiXCR, one entry per CDR3 protein. The table has 500,000 to 550,000 distinct CDR3 sequences, approximately 12% seen once; the top ten hold nearly 7%. The study's findings and limits: The authors found the disease-linked clones to be CD8+ and relatively rare in peripheral blood. Ankylosing spondylitis blood seemed to carry a telltale TCR beta motif made of several highly homologous variants.

V usage is TRBV24-1 and J usage is TRBJ2-7, with TRBD1 matching 7 bases. The specimen was blood, either unsorted or a sorted T cell fraction (not recorded which). The source of this sequence is a male donor with ankylosing spondylitis. DNA of the CDR3: TGTGCCACCAGTGACCCCGGGACAGAGGGTAGCGAGCAGTACTTC. This gives the protein CATSDPGTEGSEQYF.